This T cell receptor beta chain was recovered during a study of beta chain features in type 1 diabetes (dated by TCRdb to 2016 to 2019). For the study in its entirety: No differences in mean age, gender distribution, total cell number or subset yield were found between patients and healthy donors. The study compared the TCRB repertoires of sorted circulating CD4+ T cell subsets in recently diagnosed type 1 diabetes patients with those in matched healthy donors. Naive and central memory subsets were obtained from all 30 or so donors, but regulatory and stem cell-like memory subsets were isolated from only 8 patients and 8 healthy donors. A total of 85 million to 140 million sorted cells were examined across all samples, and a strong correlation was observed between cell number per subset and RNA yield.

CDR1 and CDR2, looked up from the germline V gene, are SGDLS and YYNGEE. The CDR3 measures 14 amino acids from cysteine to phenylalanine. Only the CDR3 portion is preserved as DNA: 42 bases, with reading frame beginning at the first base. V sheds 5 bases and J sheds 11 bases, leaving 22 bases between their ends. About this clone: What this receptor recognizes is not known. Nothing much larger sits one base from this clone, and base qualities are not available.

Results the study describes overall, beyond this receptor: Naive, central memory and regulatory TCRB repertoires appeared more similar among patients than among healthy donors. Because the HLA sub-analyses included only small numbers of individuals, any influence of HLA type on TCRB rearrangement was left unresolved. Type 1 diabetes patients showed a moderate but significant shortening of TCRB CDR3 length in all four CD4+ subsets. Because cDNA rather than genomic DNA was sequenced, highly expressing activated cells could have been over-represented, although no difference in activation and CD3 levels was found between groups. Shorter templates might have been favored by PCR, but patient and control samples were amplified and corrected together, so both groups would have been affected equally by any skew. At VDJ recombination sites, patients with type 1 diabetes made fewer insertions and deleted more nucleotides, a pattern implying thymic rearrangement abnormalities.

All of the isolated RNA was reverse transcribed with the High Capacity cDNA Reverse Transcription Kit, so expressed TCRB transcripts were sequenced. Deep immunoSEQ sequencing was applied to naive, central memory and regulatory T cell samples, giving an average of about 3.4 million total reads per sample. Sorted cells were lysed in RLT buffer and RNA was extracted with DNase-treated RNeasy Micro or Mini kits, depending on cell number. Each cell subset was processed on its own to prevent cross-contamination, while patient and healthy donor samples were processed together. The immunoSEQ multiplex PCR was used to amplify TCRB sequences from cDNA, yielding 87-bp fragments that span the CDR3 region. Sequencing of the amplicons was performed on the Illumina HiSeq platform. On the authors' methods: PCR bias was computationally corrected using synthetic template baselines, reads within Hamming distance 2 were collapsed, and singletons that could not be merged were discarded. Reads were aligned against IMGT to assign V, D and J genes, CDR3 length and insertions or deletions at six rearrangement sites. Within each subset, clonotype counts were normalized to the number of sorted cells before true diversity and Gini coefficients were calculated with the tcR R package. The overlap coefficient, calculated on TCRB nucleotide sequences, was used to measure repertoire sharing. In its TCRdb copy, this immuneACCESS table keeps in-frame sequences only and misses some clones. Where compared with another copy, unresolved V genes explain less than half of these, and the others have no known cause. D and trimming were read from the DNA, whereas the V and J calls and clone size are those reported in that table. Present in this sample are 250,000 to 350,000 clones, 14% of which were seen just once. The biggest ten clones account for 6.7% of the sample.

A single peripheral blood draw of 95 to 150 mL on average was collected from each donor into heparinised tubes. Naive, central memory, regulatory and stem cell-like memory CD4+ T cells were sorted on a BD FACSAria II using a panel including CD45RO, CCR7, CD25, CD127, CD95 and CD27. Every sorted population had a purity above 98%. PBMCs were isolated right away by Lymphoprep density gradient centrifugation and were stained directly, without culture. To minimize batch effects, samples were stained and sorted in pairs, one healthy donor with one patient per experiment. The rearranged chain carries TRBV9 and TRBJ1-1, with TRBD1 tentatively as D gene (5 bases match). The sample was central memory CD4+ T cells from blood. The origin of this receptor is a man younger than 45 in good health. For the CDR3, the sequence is CASSQGFSSPRAFF. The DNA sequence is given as TGTGCCAGCAGTCAGGGATTTTCCTCACCTCGTGCTTTCTTT.